This TCR beta chain was obtained from a study of cytomegalovirus exposure and HLA in healthy donors. Study observations and caveats: V segments that were indistinguishable, TRBV6-2 and TRBV6-3 among them, were omitted from analysis. In a later analysis, TCR beta V- and J-gene trimming was associated with a missense DCLRE1C variant.

PCR employed 60 Vbeta and 13 Jbeta primers. The table came from immunoSEQ multiplex PCR; TCRdb's copy has only in-frame clones and leaves some out. The table includes about 93,000 clones, 70% to 80% detected once. This clone was seen a few times. Its antigen is not known. Germline assignment: CDR1 SNHLY and CDR2 FYNNEI. The length of the CDR3 is 13 residues. V lost 6 bases to trimming and J lost 1 base, with 7 bases between them. The receptor comes from a man aged 25-40 years in good health and CMV-seronegative. This chain uses TRBV2 with TRBJ1-5; D may be TRBD1 (6 bases). Material for sequencing was PBMCs. The CDR3 sequence: CASRGQSNQPQHF. In nucleotides, the CDR3 is TGTGCCAGCAGAGGACAGAGCAATCAGCCCCAGCATTTT.